A single sample is the source of the 11 T cell receptor beta chains below, sequenced in a study of T cell responses to AZD1222 COVID-19 vaccine. TCRdb's copy holds only in-frame clones and misses some; the assay was immunoSEQ multiplex PCR. Among 150,000 to 200,000 clones, around 90% were seen once, and the ten largest hold 2.6%. The specimen was peripheral blood, collected on day 0 of AZD1222 vaccination. These receptors originate from an adult in good health.

V usage is TRBV5-5 and J usage is TRBJ2-5; D may be TRBD2 (5 bases). The ends were cut back, 3 bases at V and 4 bases at J, with 7 bases in the middle. From germline, CDR1 is SGHKS and CDR2 YYEKEE (reference sequence). The CDR3 spans 12 residues. As DNA, the CDR3 is TGTGCCAGCAGCTCGGGAAGAGAGACCCAGTACTTC. Translating gives CASSSGRETQYF.

The count of this clone is one. The chain has TRBV7-9 and TRBJ2-2; 8 bases match TRBD2. The CDR3 length is 16 residues. Germline trimming cut 5 bases from V and 4 bases from J; bases unmatched to any gene: 9. The germline gives CDR1 SEHNR, CDR2 FQNEAQ (reference sequence). The CDR3 loop reads CASSVTGTSSTGELFF. The CDR3 DNA reads as TGTGCCAGCAGCGTTACCGGGACTAGTTCCACCGGGGAGCTGTTTTTT.

The chain is built from TRBV18 and TRBJ1-2; the D gene is possibly TRBD1 (6 bases). This CDR3 is 13 amino acids long. The V gene lost 6 bases and the J gene lost 3 bases, with 11 bases spanning the gap. Germline V gene data show CDR1 as KGHSH and CDR2 as LQKENI. The CDR3 sequence is CASSPGQYYGYTF. The CDR3, as DNA: TGTGCCAGCTCCCCTGGACAGTACTATGGCTACACCTTC.

This clone was counted only a few times. This chain joins TRBV6-5 and TRBJ2-1, with a possible D match to TRBD1 (6 bases). V lost 1 base and J 7 bases, leaving 17 bases between the germline ends. CDR1 and CDR2 (germline): MNHEY, SVGAGI. The CDR3 is made up of 16 amino acids. The CDR3 spells CASSYFPDRHRNEQFF. The CDR3 bases are TGTGCCAGCAGTTACTTCCCTGACAGGCACCGAAATGAGCAGTTCTTC.

The V and J genes are TRBV7-9 and TRBJ2-5, with 16 bases matching TRBD2. CDR3 length: 18 amino acids. J lost 5 bases, V lost 6 bases, and 12 bases had no gene match. Germline V gene data show CDR1 as SEHNR and CDR2 as FQNEAQ (reference sequence). The CDR3 DNA reads as TGTGCCAGCAGTTGGCCCTCGGGACTAGCGGGAGGGCGGGAGACCCAGTACTTC. It specifies CASSWPSGLAGGRETQYF.

The chain carries TRBV3-1 (or the pseudogene TRBV3-2) and TRBJ2-7, with a tentative D call TRBD2 (5 bases). The germline V and J ends were trimmed by 2 bases and 0 bases, with 11 bases remaining between them. The germline gives CDR1 LGHDT, CDR2 YNNKEL (reference sequence). CDR3 length equals 15 residues. The CDR3 reads CASSQNPGSSYEQYF. Written as DNA, the CDR3 is TGTGCCAGCAGCCAAAACCCGGGGTCCTCCTACGAGCAGTACTTC.

The chain carries TRBV7-9 and TRBJ1-4; 8 positions match TRBD1. Trimming removed 3 bases from V and 6 bases from J; junction bases left unmatched: 3. Germline lookup yields CDR1 SEHNR and CDR2 FQNEAQ (reference sequence). The CDR3 is 14 residues long. The CDR3 nucleotides are TGTGCCAGCAGCTTGGACAGGGCGTATGAAAAACTGTTTTTT. It is translated as CASSLDRAYEKLFF.

This rearrangement joins TRBV4-1 to TRBJ2-5; TRBD2 agrees at 10 bases. Germline V gene lookup returns CDR1 MGHRA and CDR2 YSYEKL. The CDR3 is made up of 18 amino acids. Unmatched junction bases numbered 9, after V lost 0 bases and J lost 2 bases. The CDR3 loop reads CASSQERGTSASQETQYF. CDR3 bases: TGCGCCAGCAGCCAAGAGAGGGGGACTAGCGCTTCTCAAGAGACCCAGTACTTC.

The chain joins TRBV18 to TRBJ2-7; 12 positions agree with TRBD1. The CDR3 totals 14 residues. The V segment lost 3 bases and the J segment 6 bases; nucleotides outside the gene matches: 3. Germline V gene data show CDR1 as KGHSH and CDR2 as LQKENI. The CDR3 nucleotides read TGTGCCAGCTCACCGGGACAGGGGGCGGTCGAGCAGTACTTC. Amino acids: CASSPGQGAVEQYF.

The chain has TRBV29-1 and TRBJ2-7; D may be TRBD1 or TRBD2 (5 bases each). The V and J ends lost 3 bases and 3 bases respectively, with 9 bases between them. The length of the CDR3 is 12 residues. Germline CDR1 reads SQVTM; CDR2 reads ANQGSEA. The DNA of the CDR3 is TGCAGCGTTGACGGGGACGGCTACGAGCAGTACTTC. Encoded protein: CSVDGDGYEQYF.

The chain recombines TRBV15 with TRBJ1-1; D possibly corresponds to TRBD1 (5 bases). This CDR3 contains 14 residues. Trimming shortened V by 4 bases and J by 1 base, and 10 bases separated the two germline ends. CDR1 LNHNV and CDR2 YYDKDF come from the germline V gene (reference sequence). CDR3 in amino acids: CATSNRRGNTEAFF. CDR3 DNA: TGTGCCACCAGCAACAGGAGGGGGAACACTGAAGCTTTCTTT.